Presented here are 12 T cell receptor beta chains from one specimen sequenced in a study of cytomegalovirus exposure and HLA in healthy donors. The PCR had 60 Vbeta and 13 Jbeta primers. Clones were sequenced by immunoSEQ multiplex PCR, and TCRdb holds only the in-frame ones, with some missing. The sample has around 50,000 clones. The sample was PBMCs. These receptors were collected from a woman aged 40-49 years in good health and CMV-seronegative.

V usage is TRBV19 and J usage is TRBJ1-4, with TRBD1 matching 8 bases. Losses at the gene ends were 6 bases for V and 7 bases for J; bases not matched to a gene: 13. CDR1 is LNHDA and CDR2 is SQIVND in the germline V gene (reference sequence). CDR3 length: 16 residues. The CDR3 DNA follows: TGTGCCAGTAGGGGACTATATCGGACAGGGAGTGAAAAACTGTTTTTT. Its protein is CASRGLYRTGSEKLFF.

The V and J genes are TRBV18 and TRBJ2-3; 8 bases match TRBD2. Germline CDR1 is KGHSH and CDR2 is LQKENI. With 6 bases clipped from V and 4 bases from J, the junction kept 15 bases outside the gene matches. CDR3 length: 17 amino acids. CDR3 sequence (DNA): TGTGCCAGCTCCCTCCTGAGTCGGGAGGGCCCGTCAGATACGCAGTATTTT. Its translation is CASSLLSREGPSDTQYF.

V gene TRBV6-5 combines with J gene TRBJ1-1; D might be TRBD1 (6 bases). V dropped 6 bases and J dropped 1 base, with 9 bases sitting between them. Germline V gives CDR1 MNHEY, CDR2 SVGAGI. CDR3 size: 13 residues. The CDR3 loop is CASSRGWNTEAFF. The CDR3 nucleotides read TGTGCCAGCAGCAGGGGTTGGAACACTGAAGCTTTCTTT.

The CDR3 here is CASSPRDRGSSPLHF. For the CDR3, the DNA is TGTGCCAGCAGCCCTCGGGACAGGGGGAGTTCACCCCTCCACTTT. This chain links TRBV4-2 with TRBJ1-6, with 11 bases aligning to TRBD1. The ends lost 4 bases at V and 9 bases at J; junction bases unmatched: 5. This CDR3 is built from 15 residues. Germline V gene sequence: CDR1 LGHNA, CDR2 YNFKEQ.

This chain uses TRBV28 with TRBJ2-5; 11 bases map to TRBD2. The germline gives CDR1 MDHEN, CDR2 SYDVKM. J lost 6 bases, V lost 4 bases, and 4 bases had no gene match. This CDR3 is 14 amino acids long. CDR3: CASSSTSGRQTQYF. The CDR3 bases are TGTGCCAGCAGTTCAACTAGCGGGAGACAGACCCAGTACTTC.

The V gene is TRBV28, the J gene TRBJ1-5, with D tentatively TRBD1 (6 bases). Germline assignment: CDR1 MDHEN and CDR2 SYDVKM. The CDR3 covers 15 residues. Trimming removed 5 bases at V and 4 bases at J, with 15 bases between. CDR3 DNA: TGTGCCAGCAGTGGAGCAGGGGTAGGAAATCAGCCCCAGCATTTT. Translating it yields CASSGAGVGNQPQHF.

The genes are TRBV5-5 and TRBJ2-5; TRBD2 aligns across 8 bases. The germline V gene encodes CDR1 SGHKS and CDR2 YYEKEE (reference sequence). Trimming cost V 7 bases and J 1 base; bases outside gene matches: 12. This CDR3 has 16 amino acids. The CDR3 DNA reads TGTGCCAGCGATCCAGCGGGAGCCTCTTTCCAAGAGACCCAGTACTTC. Translating it yields CASDPAGASFQETQYF.

This chain links TRBV30 with TRBJ1-3; 7 bases are shared with TRBD1. This CDR3 has 15 residues. Germline V lookup: CDR1 GTSNPN, CDR2 SVGIG (reference sequence). The junction had 5 bases not matched to a gene; V was cut back by 3 bases and J by 0 bases. The CDR3 bases are TGTGCCTGGAGCAGGGGACAGTCCTCTGGAAACACCATATATTTT. Its protein is CAWSRGQSSGNTIYF.

In nucleotides, the CDR3 is TGCGCCAGCAGGGCAGGGTTGAACACTGAAGCTTTCTTT. It translates to CASRAGLNTEAFF. The chain links TRBV5-1 to TRBJ1-1; tentatively, D is TRBD1 (5 bases). Germline V gene sequence: CDR1 SGHRS, CDR2 YFSETQ. The V end was cut by 5 bases, the J end by 0 bases, with 8 bases between. The CDR3 totals 13 residues.

This sequence joins TRBV6-5 and TRBJ2-1; a weak D match, TRBD2 (6 bases). CDR3 size: 15 residues. The germline V gene has CDR1 MNHEY and CDR2 SVGAGI. Deletions cut 0 bases from V and 8 bases from J, with 14 bases between. In DNA form, the CDR3 reads TGTGCCAGCAGTTACTCGCTGAGGACTACGGATGAGCAGTTCTTC. This translates into CASSYSLRTTDEQFF.

CDR3: CASSLARGLTGELFF. The CDR3 DNA reads as TGTGCCAGCAGCTTGGCAAGGGGGCTCACCGGGGAGCTGTTTTTT. The V gene is TRBV5-4, the J gene TRBJ2-2, with 7 bases that match TRBD1. The ends lost 0 bases at V and 4 bases at J; junction bases unmatched: 3. The CDR3 loop spans 15 amino acids. Germline CDR1 and CDR2: SGHNT and YYREEE (reference sequence).

For this clone: The same CDR3 arises from other DNA sequences in this sample as well. The rearrangement links TRBV28 to TRBJ1-2; D is uncertain. Per the germline V gene, CDR1 is MDHEN and CDR2 is SYDVKM. The CDR3 is made up of 11 amino acids. V lost 8 bases and J lost 1, with 5 bases in between. CDR3 loop: CASSSNYGYTF. The CDR3 coding sequence is TGTGCCAGCTCCAGTAACTATGGCTACACCTTC.